This T cell receptor (beta chain) was observed in a study of T cells after yellow fever vaccination. Details on this clonotype: Its matching antigen is unknown.

General study points: Re-detected after boosting: most primary clones, 96% of CD4 and 88% of CD8. A small share of clonotypes appeared in both CD4 and CD8 compartments.

UMIs were added to TCR cDNA along with a universal primer site when it was made by 5'RACE template switching. TCRdb itself ran the 5' RACE reads through MiXCR, one entry per CDR3 protein. The table includes about 240,000 distinct CDR3 sequences, about 3.5% detected once. The sample in question was PBMCs, obtained 15 days after the yellow fever booster vaccination. This TCR was sampled from a man between 18 and 29 years old who received the YFV17D yellow fever vaccine.

The CDR3 region has the DNA TGTGCCAGTAGAAGTCAAAACTACGAGCAGTACTTC. It specifies CASRSQNYEQYF. This rearrangement joins TRBV19 to TRBJ2-7; no clear D. V was clipped by 6 bases and J by 3 bases, with 9 bases between them. This CDR3 is 12 amino acids long. Germline CDR1 LNHDA, CDR2 SQIVND (reference sequence).